This T cell receptor beta chain comes out of a study of molecular identifiers for immune sequencing clone quantification. TCRdb processed the PCR reads anew with MiXCR; each CDR3 protein has one entry. In the table there are some 88,000 distinct CDR3 sequences, 20% to 25% of which are singletons. The CDR3 sequence is 15 residues long. The germline gives CDR1 LGHNA, CDR2 YSLEER. V was clipped by 0 bases and J by 3 bases, with 11 bases between them. The chain employs TRBV4-3 and TRBJ1-2; weak D call: TRBD1 (6 bases). The sequencing input was naive CD8+ T cells from blood, with Jurkat cell RNA spiked in. Subset here: FACS-sorted CD8+CD4-CCR7+CD45RA+ naive T cells. This receptor was obtained from a human donor in good health. Some libraries in this study had Jurkat cell RNA spiked in. The CDR3 reads CASSQDPGAYYGYTF. CDR3 DNA sequence: TGCGCCAGCAGCCAAGATCCAGGGGCGTACTATGGCTACACCTTC.